This T cell receptor beta chain was sequenced for a study of blood T cells in healthy people across ages. Sample-barcoded 5' priming and a J-beta primer mix drove a second PCR of 7 to 11 cycles. In TCRdb, the 5' RACE reads were re-called with MiXCR into one record per CDR3 protein. The sample carries more than 1,400,000 distinct CDR3 sequences, around 42% recorded once. Trimming pared 0 bases from V and 6 bases from J, leaving 14 bases between. The CDR3 runs 15 residues. Per the germline V gene, CDR1 is MGHRA and CDR2 is YSYEKL. This receptor was taken from a woman between 18 and 29 years old in good health. The sample taken for sequencing was blood. The chain recombines TRBV4-1 with TRBJ1-1; D gene ambiguous. The DNA of the CDR3 is TGCGCCAGCAGCCAAGATCGAGAGGGTCGGGCTGAAGCTTTCTTT. It yields the protein CASSQDREGRAEAFF.